These T cell receptor beta chains were read from a single sample in a study of blood T cells in healthy people across ages. In TCRdb, the 5' RACE reads were re-called with MiXCR into one record per CDR3 protein. The sample has around 520,000 distinct CDR3 sequences, 27% seen once; the top ten hold 3% to 4%. These data also formed part of another study, on T cells of mothers and their children.

Sample: blood. The receptors originated from a boy under 10 years old in good health. The CDR3 runs from the conserved cysteine through the conserved F or W. The D gene is left open where the match is weak. Not every row has a clone size; where given, it reads once, few, many or a size class.

clone_size: -; j_call: TRBJ1-4; d_call: -; v_call: TRBV20-1; cdr3_nt: TGCAGTGCTCTGACCCGTCTTGATGAAAAACTGTTTTTT; cdr3_aa: CSALTRLDEKLFF
clone_size: -; j_call: TRBJ1-6; d_call: TRBD1; v_call: TRBV27; cdr3_nt: TGTGCCAGCAGGACCTCCGGGACAGGGGGCAGGGCCCTCCACTTT; cdr3_aa: CASRTSGTGGRALHF
clone_size: once; j_call: TRBJ1-2; d_call: -; v_call: TRBV6-5; cdr3_nt: TGTGCCATCGGGATGGGGTCTAACTATGGCTACACCTTC; cdr3_aa: CAIGMGSNYGYTF
clone_size: -; j_call: TRBJ1-1; d_call: -; v_call: TRBV18; cdr3_nt: TGTGCCAGCTCACCATCAGGGTTCACTGAAGCTTTCTTT; cdr3_aa: CASSPSGFTEAFF
clone_size: few; j_call: TRBJ2-1; d_call: TRBD2; v_call: TRBV11-3; cdr3_nt: TGTGCCAGCAGCCCCCGCGGGACTAGGGGTGACAATGAGCAGTTCTTC; cdr3_aa: CASSPRGTRGDNEQFF
clone_size: once; j_call: TRBJ2-7; d_call: -; v_call: TRBV29-1; cdr3_nt: TGCAGCGTTGAAGCCCGGGACCCTTACGAGCAGTACTTC; cdr3_aa: CSVEARDPYEQYF
clone_size: -; j_call: TRBJ2-1; d_call: -; v_call: TRBV27; cdr3_nt: TGTGCCAGCAGTCTCCGGGACAACTACAATGAGCAGTTCTTC; cdr3_aa: CASSLRDNYNEQFF
clone_size: -; j_call: TRBJ2-5; d_call: -; v_call: TRBV7-9; cdr3_nt: TGTGCCAGCCACCGGCTTGGCGAGGGCTACGAAGAGACCCAGTACTTC; cdr3_aa: CASHRLGEGYEETQYF
clone_size: -; j_call: TRBJ2-7; d_call: -; v_call: TRBV12-3/TRBV12-4; cdr3_nt: TGTGCCAGCAGTCTCGGCCGGGCCCTCTACGAGCAGTACTTC; cdr3_aa: CASSLGRALYEQYF
clone_size: -; j_call: TRBJ2-7; d_call: -; v_call: TRBV7-2; cdr3_nt: TGTGCCAACAGTTCTAGTCCCTCTCCTACCTACGAGCAGTACTTC; cdr3_aa: CANSSSPSPTYEQYF
clone_size: -; j_call: TRBJ2-5; d_call: -; v_call: TRBV7-9; cdr3_nt: TGTGCCAGCAGCTCTCCCTCAAGGGCGGTGGAGACCCAGTACTTC; cdr3_aa: CASSSPSRAVETQYF
clone_size: -; j_call: TRBJ1-1; d_call: -; v_call: TRBV5-1; cdr3_nt: TGCGCCAGCAGCCGGGAATGGAACACTGAAGCTTTCTTT; cdr3_aa: CASSREWNTEAFF
clone_size: -; j_call: TRBJ1-3; d_call: -; v_call: TRBV2; cdr3_nt: TGTGCCGGCAGCCCGGACAGCAGCTCTGGAAACACCATATATTTT; cdr3_aa: CAGSPDSSSGNTIYF
clone_size: -; j_call: TRBJ2-5; d_call: TRBD2; v_call: TRBV6-2/TRBV6-3; cdr3_nt: TGTGCCAGCAGGACTAGCGGCATGGATGCAGAGACCCAGTACTTC; cdr3_aa: CASRTSGMDAETQYF
clone_size: -; j_call: TRBJ2-3; d_call: TRBD1; v_call: TRBV13; cdr3_nt: TGTGCCAGCAGCTCTATACAGGGGGGAAGCACAGATACGCAGTATTTT; cdr3_aa: CASSSIQGGSTDTQYF
clone_size: -; j_call: TRBJ2-7; d_call: -; v_call: TRBV27; cdr3_nt: TGTGCCAGCAGTGCTAACGCGGAAAACTACGAGCAGTACTTC; cdr3_aa: CASSANAENYEQYF
clone_size: few; j_call: TRBJ2-1; d_call: TRBD2; v_call: TRBV25-1; cdr3_nt: TGTGCCAGTCACGGGGACGGGAGGCCTAGCAATGAGCAGTTCTTC; cdr3_aa: CASHGDGRPSNEQFF
clone_size: -; j_call: TRBJ2-1; d_call: -; v_call: TRBV20-1; cdr3_nt: TGCAGTGCTCGATACAGGGCCAATGAGCAGTTCTTC; cdr3_aa: CSARYRANEQFF
clone_size: few; j_call: TRBJ2-5; d_call: -; v_call: TRBV5-1; cdr3_nt: TGCGCCAGCAGCCCGGGGTGGCGGGGGCCCCAAGAGACCCAGTACTTC; cdr3_aa: CASSPGWRGPQETQYF
clone_size: few; j_call: TRBJ1-2; d_call: TRBD1; v_call: TRBV30; cdr3_nt: TGTGCCTGGCGACAGGGAGGCTATGGCTACACCTTC; cdr3_aa: CAWRQGGYGYTF
clone_size: -; j_call: TRBJ2-4; d_call: -; v_call: TRBV2; cdr3_nt: TGTGTCAGCAGCCAGGAGGGAAACATTCAGTACTTC; cdr3_aa: CVSSQEGNIQYF
clone_size: few; j_call: TRBJ2-7; d_call: TRBD1; v_call: TRBV4-3; cdr3_nt: TGCGCCAGCAGCCAAGAAGCGACAGGGAGTCACGAGCAGTACTTC; cdr3_aa: CASSQEATGSHEQYF
clone_size: few; j_call: TRBJ2-1; d_call: TRBD2; v_call: TRBV7-6; cdr3_nt: TGTGCCAGCAGCATGGTGACTAGCGGGCGGTTGGGCAATGAGCAGTTCTTC; cdr3_aa: CASSMVTSGRLGNEQFF
clone_size: -; j_call: TRBJ1-6; d_call: TRBD1; v_call: TRBV5-1; cdr3_nt: TGCGCCAGCAGCTCCACGACAGGGTCGAATTCACCCCTCCACTTT; cdr3_aa: CASSSTTGSNSPLHF
clone_size: -; j_call: TRBJ1-4; d_call: -; v_call: TRBV11-2; cdr3_nt: TGTGCCAGCAGCAAAAGGGAGATCACTAATGAAAAACTGTTTTTT; cdr3_aa: CASSKREITNEKLFF
clone_size: few; j_call: TRBJ2-3; d_call: TRBD2; v_call: TRBV6-4; cdr3_nt: TGTGCCAGCAGTGACTCAGCGGGGGGCACAGATGCGCAGTATTTT; cdr3_aa: CASSDSAGGTDAQYF
clone_size: -; j_call: TRBJ1-4; d_call: -; v_call: TRBV12-3/TRBV12-4; cdr3_nt: TGTGCCAGCAGTCCCCCCGCAGGGCAGGAAAAACTGTTTTTT; cdr3_aa: CASSPPAGQEKLFF
clone_size: -; j_call: TRBJ1-2; d_call: -; v_call: TRBV12-3/TRBV12-4; cdr3_nt: TGTGCCAGCAGTCCAGGAACGTCTGGCTACACCTTC; cdr3_aa: CASSPGTSGYTF
clone_size: once; j_call: TRBJ2-5; d_call: -; v_call: TRBV20-1; cdr3_nt: TGCAGTGCTAGGGCTGCGGGGATGGACCGGACCCAGTACTTC; cdr3_aa: CSARAAGMDRTQYF
clone_size: -; j_call: TRBJ2-1; d_call: -; v_call: TRBV15; cdr3_nt: TGTGCCACCAGCAGAAGTCTGGGGGGACCAGGTCACAATGAGCAGTTCTTC; cdr3_aa: CATSRSLGGPGHNEQFF
clone_size: few; j_call: TRBJ2-2; d_call: -; v_call: TRBV28; cdr3_nt: TGTGCCAGCAGTTGGGAAACGAACACCGGGGAGCTGTTTTTT; cdr3_aa: CASSWETNTGELFF
clone_size: -; j_call: TRBJ2-5; d_call: -; v_call: TRBV4-3; cdr3_nt: TGCGCCAGCAGCCAAGACCGTTTCGAGACCCAGTACTTC; cdr3_aa: CASSQDRFETQYF
clone_size: -; j_call: TRBJ2-5; d_call: TRBD2; v_call: TRBV29-1; cdr3_nt: TGCAGCGTCCACTATAGCGGGATGCCACAAGAGACCCAGTACTTC; cdr3_aa: CSVHYSGMPQETQYF
clone_size: few; j_call: TRBJ1-2; d_call: TRBD1; v_call: TRBV30; cdr3_nt: TGTGCCTGCCTGACAGGGGGGTATGGCTACACCTTC; cdr3_aa: CACLTGGYGYTF
clone_size: -; j_call: TRBJ2-3; d_call: -; v_call: TRBV7-2; cdr3_nt: TGTGCCAGCAGCGGGATGGGGGGAGGCACAGATACGCAGTATTTT; cdr3_aa: CASSGMGGGTDTQYF
clone_size: few; j_call: TRBJ1-1; d_call: -; v_call: TRBV12-3/TRBV12-4; cdr3_nt: TGTGCCAGCAGTTTAATGCCGAGCACTGAAGCTTTCTTT; cdr3_aa: CASSLMPSTEAFF
clone_size: -; j_call: TRBJ2-5; d_call: TRBD2; v_call: TRBV27; cdr3_nt: TGTGCCAGCAGTTTATGGGGAGGGGAGGAGACCCAGTACTTC; cdr3_aa: CASSLWGGEETQYF
clone_size: -; j_call: TRBJ1-1; d_call: -; v_call: TRBV5-1; cdr3_nt: TGCGCCAGCAGCCTTAGTAACAGGGCGGAAGCTTTCTTT; cdr3_aa: CASSLSNRAEAFF
clone_size: -; j_call: TRBJ2-5; d_call: -; v_call: TRBV11-2; cdr3_nt: TGTGCCAGCAGCTTAGGGGGGGCCTCCAGGGAGACCCAGTACTTC; cdr3_aa: CASSLGGASRETQYF
clone_size: few; j_call: TRBJ1-1; d_call: -; v_call: TRBV12-3/TRBV12-4; cdr3_nt: TGTGCCAGCAGTTTTACATTTCAGAACACTGAAGCTTTCTTT; cdr3_aa: CASSFTFQNTEAFF
clone_size: -; j_call: TRBJ2-1; d_call: -; v_call: TRBV25-1; cdr3_nt: TGTGCCAGCAGTCCAGGACAGGGACTAGGGATGTCTATAGGTGAGCAGTTCTTC; cdr3_aa: CASSPGQGLGMSIGEQFF
clone_size: few; j_call: TRBJ2-3; d_call: -; v_call: TRBV9; cdr3_nt: TGTGCCAGCAGCGTAGATGGGGCTAGCACAGATACGCAGTATTTT; cdr3_aa: CASSVDGASTDTQYF
clone_size: few; j_call: TRBJ2-4; d_call: -; v_call: TRBV9; cdr3_nt: TGTGCCAGCAGCGACCAGTGGGACCCTAACATTCAGTACTTC; cdr3_aa: CASSDQWDPNIQYF
clone_size: many; j_call: TRBJ2-1; d_call: -; v_call: TRBV7-9; cdr3_nt: TGTGCCAGCAGTCCCGGGCAGGGGTCATCCTACAATGAGCAGTTCTTC; cdr3_aa: CASSPGQGSSYNEQFF
clone_size: -; j_call: TRBJ1-1; d_call: -; v_call: TRBV12-3/TRBV12-4; cdr3_nt: TGTGGGTACGAACGGGCAGGGGCGAACACTGAAGCTTTCTTT; cdr3_aa: CGYERAGANTEAFF
clone_size: -; j_call: TRBJ2-7; d_call: TRBD2; v_call: TRBV9; cdr3_nt: TGTGCCAGCAGCCCTTCCCTGGCGGGAGATTACGAGCAGTACTTC; cdr3_aa: CASSPSLAGDYEQYF
clone_size: once; j_call: TRBJ2-1; d_call: TRBD2; v_call: TRBV7-9; cdr3_nt: TGTGCCAGCAGCCAGAGAGGACTAGCGGGAGGGAGGATTTCCTACAATGAGCAGTTCTTC; cdr3_aa: CASSQRGLAGGRISYNEQFF
clone_size: -; j_call: TRBJ1-2; d_call: TRBD1; v_call: TRBV7-9; cdr3_nt: TGTGCCAGCAGCTTAAAAGGGGGCGTGGGCTACACCTTC; cdr3_aa: CASSLKGGVGYTF
clone_size: few; j_call: TRBJ1-5; d_call: -; v_call: TRBV19; cdr3_nt: TGTGCCAGTAGTCCCAAAATAGGGGATCAGCCCCAGCATTTT; cdr3_aa: CASSPKIGDQPQHF
clone_size: once; j_call: TRBJ2-1; d_call: -; v_call: TRBV29-1; cdr3_nt: TGCAGCGTTGAAGATGATGGCAGTACAGGCTCCTACAATGAGCAGTTCTTC; cdr3_aa: CSVEDDGSTGSYNEQFF
clone_size: -; j_call: TRBJ2-1; d_call: -; v_call: TRBV9; cdr3_nt: TGTGCCAGCAGCGTAGGGGACATAGCGAACAATGAGCAGTTCTTC; cdr3_aa: CASSVGDIANNEQFF
clone_size: -; j_call: TRBJ1-1; d_call: TRBD1; v_call: TRBV5-1; cdr3_nt: TGCGCCAGCAGAGGGGACAGGGATAACACTGAAGCTTTCTTT; cdr3_aa: CASRGDRDNTEAFF
clone_size: -; j_call: TRBJ1-2; d_call: -; v_call: TRBV7-9; cdr3_nt: TGTGCCAGCAGCTTTTTGAGGGAGTCCTATGGCTACACCTTC; cdr3_aa: CASSFLRESYGYTF